This TCR beta chain was obtained from a study of blood T cells in healthy people across ages (dated by TCRdb to the mid-2010s). Regarding the research as a whole: In model experiments, template switching captured roughly one uniquely barcoded TCR beta cDNA molecule for every two T cells. The study measured age-related changes in TCR beta repertoire diversity using deep sequencing normalized with unique cDNA molecular identifiers. The donors were split into four age groups: young (average around 15 years), middle-aged (39), aged (roughly 68) and long-lived (roughly 88). Donors of different ages were randomly distributed across sequencing lanes to avoid experimental bias. Using the same blood draw, the study looked at two additional independent replicas of 1 million unique cDNA reads for two donors, one aged 18 to 30 and the other aged 80 or older. Overall study results and their limits: Estimates of total diversity based on one million sequenced T cells were regarded as lower bounds and as underestimates. Because donor CMV infection status was unknown, age-related changes in expanded clonotypes were potentially confounded. The long-lived group showed more naive CD4+ T cells, fewer expanded clones and increased TCR diversity than the aged group, suggesting age selection. A strong correlation was found between observed TCR beta diversity and the percentage of naive T cells measured by flow cytometry. Because profiling used bulk unsorted PBMCs, naive and antigen-experienced compartments could not be compared conclusively. As age increased, observed TCR beta diversity per million T cells dropped in a roughly linear way, and a significant reduction was already evident by age approximately 40.

The donors were a few dozen Caucasian individuals from Russia, aged roughly 6 to 100 years, who were systemically healthy. Each donor gave approximately 9.3 milliliters of peripheral blood, collected into EDTA-treated Vacutainer tubes. Ficoll-Paque density-gradient centrifugation was used to isolate PBMCs, with at least 7 million per sample. Trizol reagent was used to extract total RNA from the PBMCs, yielding at least 6 micrograms per sample. The percentages of naive CD45RAhigh/CD27high T cells were determined by flow cytometry on a PBMC aliquot from every donor. Based on the germline V gene, the CDR1 and CDR2 sequences are MDHEN and SYDVKM. A distance of 14 bases separates the germline ends of V and J, which lose 10 bases and 4 bases respectively. From the cysteine up to the phenylalanine, the CDR3 has a length of 13 residues. The kept DNA is CDR3 alone, 39 bases in frame from the first base. Concerning this clonotype: This clone's antigen is unknown. There are no base qualities to consult, and no much larger clone falls within one base.

The protocol used for the library was 5' RACE. A second PCR of about 6 to 11 cycles was performed with a sample-barcoded 5' primer and a J-beta primer mix. A template-switch 5' adaptor carrying 12 random nucleotides introduced a unique molecular identifier onto each TCR beta cDNA molecule. Each sample yielded at least 3 million CDR3-containing paired-end reads. First-strand cDNA synthesis was performed from all RNA using the Mint cDNA synthesis kit, with priming by a TRBC-specific oligonucleotide. After uracil-DNA glycosylase treatment, a first 18-cycle PCR used universal primers M1SS and BC2_uni_R on all cDNA. In the source study's methods: Each sample was normalized by randomly selecting 1 million high-quality reads, each carrying a distinct molecular identifier. Instead of being binned into consensus sequences, reads with shared molecular identifiers were discarded. CDR3 identification, clonotype clustering and error correction used MiTCR with a Q25 quality threshold and the strictest error-elimination algorithm. Lower-bound total TCR beta diversity was estimated with a nonparametric unseen species model using Euler transformation. TCRdb reran the public reads through fastp at Q25 and MiXCR, keeping productive beta chains. Each record represents a unique CDR3 protein, reported with the most common genes and DNA among its rows. In this record, the V and J calls reflect TCRdb's handling and not the investigators' own analysis. The sample yields 1,800,000 or so distinct CDR3 sequences; about two fifths were counted once. In total, the top ten clones hold roughly 23% of the sample.

The chain employs TRBV28 and TRBJ1-5, with the identity of the D gene unclear. The clonotype was recovered from a human donor in good health. The specimen sequenced was blood. The CDR3 protein is CATSRMDNQPQHF. The DNA reads TGTGCCACCTCGCGGATGGATAATCAGCCCCAGCATTTT.